This note documents a single T cell receptor beta chain sequence. The antigen is unknown. The source of the sample is a study of cytomegalovirus exposure and HLA in healthy donors. Study conclusions and caveats: 164 TCR beta chains were listed as cytomegalovirus-associated. As a later analysis showed, a missense DCLRE1C variant was linked to trimming of TCR beta V- and J-genes. A later analysis reportedly found that, within productive TCRs, an Asian-associated ancestry cluster had fewer N-insertions than the mean observed across the roughly 670 donors.

PCR used 60 Vbeta primers and 13 Jbeta primers. The assay was immunoSEQ multiplex PCR, and TCRdb's table has in-frame clones only and misses some. The sample records about 150,000 clones, about 76% being singletons. The material sequenced was PBMCs. This receptor was identified in a man aged 30 to 45 in good health and CMV-seropositive.

The DNA for the CDR3 is TGCGCCAGCAGCTTTGGCGGGAGTTCCTACGAGCAGTACTTC. It codes for CASSFGGSSYEQYF. The gene calls are TRBV5-1 and TRBJ2-7, with 7 bases lining up with TRBD2. Germline CDR1 SGHRS, CDR2 YFSETQ. The CDR3 loop spans 14 amino acids. V was pared by 2 bases and J by 1 base, with 3 bases of the junction left unmatched.